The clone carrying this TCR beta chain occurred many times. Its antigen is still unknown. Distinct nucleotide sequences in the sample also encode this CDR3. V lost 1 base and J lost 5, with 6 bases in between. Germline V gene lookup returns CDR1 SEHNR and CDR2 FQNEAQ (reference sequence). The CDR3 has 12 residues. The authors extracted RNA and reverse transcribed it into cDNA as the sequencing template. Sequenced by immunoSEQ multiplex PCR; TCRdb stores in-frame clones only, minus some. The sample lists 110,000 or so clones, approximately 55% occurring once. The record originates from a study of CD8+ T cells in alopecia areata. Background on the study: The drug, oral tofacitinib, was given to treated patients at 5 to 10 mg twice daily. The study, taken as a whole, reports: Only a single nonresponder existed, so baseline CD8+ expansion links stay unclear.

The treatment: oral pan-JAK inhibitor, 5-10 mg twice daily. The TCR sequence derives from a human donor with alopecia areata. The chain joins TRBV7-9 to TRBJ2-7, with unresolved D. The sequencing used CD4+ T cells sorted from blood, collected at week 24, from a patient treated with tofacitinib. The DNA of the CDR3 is TGTGCCAGCAGCTTAGACTATCACGAGCAGTACTTC. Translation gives CASSLDYHEQYF.